This T cell receptor (beta chain) was sequenced during a study of cytomegalovirus exposure and HLA in healthy donors. On the study more broadly: An early release of data contained approximately 80 million unique TCRs, which came from HLA-typed donors. Findings of the study overall: Earlier analysis yielded a pattern in which most TCR beta V segments were productive about 87% or about 30% of the time. Researchers catalogued approximately 170 TCR beta chains as cytomegalovirus-associated.

Donors in the study were healthy people who gave bone marrow. As regards this clone: The target antigen is unknown.

The germline V gene has CDR1 MNHNY and CDR2 SVGAGI (reference sequence). V lost 2 bases and J 4 bases, leaving 9 bases between the germline ends. The CDR3 totals 14 residues. The PCR ran on 60 Vbeta and 13 Jbeta primers. Some clones are missing from TCRdb's copy, which holds only in-frame ones; the method was immunoSEQ multiplex PCR. The table lists about 76,000 clones, 79% of them singletons. The chain has TRBV6-6 and TRBJ2-4, with D hard to call. Sequenced sample: PBMCs. The receptor's source is a man in his thirties or forties in good health and CMV-seronegative. CDR3 sequence reads: CASSYGLEKNIQYF. The CDR3 bases are TGTGCCAGCAGTTACGGGCTTGAAAAAAACATTCAGTACTTC.